Each of the 8 T cell receptor beta chains below was sequenced from the same sample in a study of long-term antiretroviral therapy in people with HIV (dated by TCRdb to 2021 to 2024). Sequencing of the TRB variable region was done with the immunoSEQ hsTCRB v3.0 assay at survey level resolution. Sourced from immuneACCESS, this table was stored by TCRdb with only in-frame sequences that have V and J called. A share of the clones is absent; for the studies checked, an unresolved V gene accounts for under half, and the remainder has no known explanation. Present in this sample are 25,000 to 35,000 clones, roughly 90% of which were seen just once. The top ten clonotypes cover approximately 1% of the sample. The material was unsorted PBMCs, obtained 2 years after starting antiretroviral therapy. The receptors originated from a man aged 45-60 years with HIV.

The V and J genes are TRBV9 and TRBJ2-1, with 11 bases lining up with TRBD2. The length of the CDR3 is 17 residues. The V gene end was trimmed by 4 bases and the J gene end by 5 bases; junction bases not matched to a gene: 11. The germline V gene has CDR1 SGDLS and CDR2 YYNGEE. Written as DNA, the CDR3 is TGTGCCAGCAGCCCCATAGCGGGAGGGGGAACCGACAATGAGCAGTTCTTC. It yields the protein CASSPIAGGGTDNEQFF. Variable domain in full (rest from reference TRBV9 and TRBJ2-1): DSGVTQTPKHLITATGQRVTLRCSPRSGDLSVYWYQQSLDQGLQFLIQYYNGEERAKGNILERFSAQQFPDLHSELNLSSLELGDSALYFCASSPIAGGGTDNEQFFGPGTRLTVL.

J is TRBJ2-7 and V is TRBV4-3, with TRBD2 matching over 10 bases. The CDR3 is 18 residues long. J lost 2 bases, V lost 4 bases, and 14 bases had no gene match. Germline CDR1 and CDR2: LGHNA and YSLEER. CDR3 in DNA: TGCGCCAGCAGCCCCCCCGGGGGGGCTAGCGGGGGCCCCTACGAGCAGTACTTC. It codes for CASSPPGGASGGPYEQYF.

The rearrangement links TRBV15 to TRBJ2-7; D possibly uses TRBD1 or TRBD2 (5 bases each). The CDR3 totals 13 residues. In germline, CDR1 is LNHNV, CDR2 YYDKDF (reference sequence). The V end lost 3 bases, the J end lost 4 bases, and 10 bases lay between the germline ends. The CDR3 spells CATSRSREYEQYF. CDR3 DNA sequence: TGTGCCACCAGCAGGTCCAGGGAGTACGAGCAGTACTTC.

V gene TRBV9 combines with J gene TRBJ2-1, with TRBD2 matching 13 bases. Germline CDR1 is SGDLS and CDR2 is YYNGEE. There are 15 residues in the CDR3. V trimming: 4 bases; J trimming: 8 bases; junction bases outside the gene matches: 6. CDR3 nucleotides: TGTGCCAGCAGCTCCTGGACTAGCGGGAGAGATGAGCAGTTCTTC. The encoded protein is CASSSWTSGRDEQFF.

The chain recombines TRBV5-1 with TRBJ2-7; D remains unclear. CDR1 SGHRS and CDR2 YFSETQ come from the germline V gene. The CDR3 extends over 16 amino acids. V lost 0 bases, J lost 0 bases, and 13 bases lay in between. CDR3 nucleotides: TGCGCCAGCAGCTTGGCCTCTGCAGGCATCTCCTACGAGCAGTACTTC. It yields the protein CASSLASAGISYEQYF.

The V call is TRBV4-1, the J call TRBJ2-7; TRBD1 might be the D (6 bases). The germline V gene has CDR1 MGHRA and CDR2 YSYEKL. With 1 base removed from V and 3 bases from J, the gap between germline ends came to 10 bases. The CDR3 covers 14 residues. DNA for the CDR3: TGCGCCAGCAGCCAAGGGGGACAACTCTACGAGCAGTACTTC. This codes for CASSQGGQLYEQYF.

The chain is built from TRBV9 and TRBJ1-1; 8 nucleotides line up with TRBD1. The CDR3 loop spans 14 amino acids. The germline gives CDR1 SGDLS, CDR2 YYNGEE. Trimming took 4 bases from V and 5 from J; bases not matched to a gene: 7. The CDR3 spells CASSLGQVETEAFF. The DNA for the CDR3 is TGTGCCAGCAGCCTGGGACAGGTTGAGACTGAAGCTTTCTTT. The variable domain in full, with the rest retrieved from reference TRBV9 and TRBJ1-1, is DSGVTQTPKHLITATGQRVTLRCSPRSGDLSVYWYQQSLDQGLQFLIQYYNGEERAKGNILERFSAQQFPDLHSELNLSSLELGDSALYFCASSLGQVETEAFFGQGTRLTVV.

The V call is TRBV28, the J call TRBJ1-5; tentatively, D is TRBD1 (5 bases). Germline V gene lookup returns CDR1 MDHEN and CDR2 SYDVKM. The CDR3 has 14 residues. V shed 2 bases and J shed 4 bases, with 9 bases lying between them. The CDR3 bases are TGTGCCAGCAGTTTAGACAGTTTAAATCAGCCCCAGCATTTT. Protein: CASSLDSLNQPQHF.